The clone carrying this TCR beta chain was seen ten or more times. The sample is drawn from a study of T cells in Graves' hyperthyroidism and ophthalmopathy. It was RNA transcripts that yielded the amplified TCR beta CDR3 regions. TCR CDR3 underwent first-round RT-PCR with the HTBI primer set. TCRdb processed the multiplex PCR reads anew with MiXCR; each CDR3 protein has one entry. Of about 270,000 distinct CDR3 sequences in the sample, approximately 23% were seen once. This CDR3 has 12 residues. Per the germline V gene, CDR1 is LGHDT and CDR2 is YNNKEL (reference sequence). V was clipped by 2 bases and J by 9 bases, with 8 bases between them.

Sample: blood. The sequence derives from a man aged 25-45 years with Graves' ophthalmopathy. The chain is built from TRBV3-1 and TRBJ2-1; no clear D. The CDR3 region is CASSQPGAEQFF. The CDR3 DNA follows: TGTGCCAGCAGCCAACCCGGAGCTGAGCAGTTCTTC.